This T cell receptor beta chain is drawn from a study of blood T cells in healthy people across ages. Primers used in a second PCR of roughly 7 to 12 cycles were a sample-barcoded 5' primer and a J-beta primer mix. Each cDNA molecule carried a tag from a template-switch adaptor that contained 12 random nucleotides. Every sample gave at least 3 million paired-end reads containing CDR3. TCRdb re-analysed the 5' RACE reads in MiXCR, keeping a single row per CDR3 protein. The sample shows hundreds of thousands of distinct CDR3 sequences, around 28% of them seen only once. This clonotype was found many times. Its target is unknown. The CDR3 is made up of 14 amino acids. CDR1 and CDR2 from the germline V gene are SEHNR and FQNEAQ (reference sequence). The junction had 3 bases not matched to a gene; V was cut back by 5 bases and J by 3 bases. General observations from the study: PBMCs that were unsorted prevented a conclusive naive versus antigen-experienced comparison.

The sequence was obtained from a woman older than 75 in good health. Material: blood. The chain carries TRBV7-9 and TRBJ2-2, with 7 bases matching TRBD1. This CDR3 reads CASSLTGYTGELFF. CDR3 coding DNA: TGTGCCAGCAGCCTGACAGGGTACACCGGGGAGCTGTTTTTT.